Listed below are T cell receptor beta chains from one sample, sequenced in a study of T cell responses to AZD1222 COVID-19 vaccine. The repertoire was sequenced with immunoSEQ multiplex PCR; TCRdb's copy has only in-frame clones and lacks some. The table records about 96,000 clones, about nine tenths of them present only once. Here the sequenced sample was peripheral blood, taken on day 0 of AZD1222 vaccination. These receptors were collected from an adult in good health. The CDR3 runs from the conserved cysteine through the conserved F or W. Each record gives: J gene, V gene, CDR3 protein.

j_call: TRBJ1-1
v_call: TRBV29-1
cdr3_aa: CSVGQRNTEAFF

j_call: TRBJ2-7
v_call: TRBV9
cdr3_aa: CASSVGRGAYEQYF

j_call: TRBJ2-1
v_call: TRBV28
cdr3_aa: CASSFTSGGPSNEQFF

j_call: TRBJ2-1
v_call: TRBV4-3
cdr3_aa: CASSQDFESNNEQFF

j_call: TRBJ1-2
v_call: TRBV30
cdr3_aa: CAWTGGANYGYTF

j_call: TRBJ2-6
v_call: TRBV13
cdr3_aa: CASSPSSGASGANVLTF

j_call: TRBJ1-2
v_call: TRBV4-2
cdr3_aa: CASSQMGQGINYGYTF

j_call: TRBJ1-2
v_call: TRBV7-9
cdr3_aa: CASTPRESNYGYTF

j_call: TRBJ2-7
v_call: TRBV2
cdr3_aa: CASREPGQPVYEQYF

j_call: TRBJ2-3
v_call: TRBV27
cdr3_aa: CASSMTIPRFADTQYF

j_call: TRBJ1-5
v_call: TRBV2
cdr3_aa: CASSQGQGALQPQHF